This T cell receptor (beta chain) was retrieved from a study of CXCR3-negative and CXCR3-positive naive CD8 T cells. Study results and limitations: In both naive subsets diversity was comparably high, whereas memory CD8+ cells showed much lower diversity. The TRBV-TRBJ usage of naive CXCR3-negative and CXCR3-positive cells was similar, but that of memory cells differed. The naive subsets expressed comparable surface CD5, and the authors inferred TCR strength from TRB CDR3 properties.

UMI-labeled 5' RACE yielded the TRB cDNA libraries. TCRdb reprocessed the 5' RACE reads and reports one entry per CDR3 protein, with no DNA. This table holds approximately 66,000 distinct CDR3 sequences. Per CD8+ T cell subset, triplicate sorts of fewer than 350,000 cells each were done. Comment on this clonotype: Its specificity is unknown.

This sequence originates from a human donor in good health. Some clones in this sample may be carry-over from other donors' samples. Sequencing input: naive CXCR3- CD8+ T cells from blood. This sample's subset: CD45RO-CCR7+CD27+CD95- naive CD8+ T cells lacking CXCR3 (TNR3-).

CDR3 residues: CASSPLGTGLQWEQFF. V and J are TRBV5-5 and TRBJ2-1; with no DNA, the TCRdb D assignment of TRBD1 cannot be verified. Germline V lookup: CDR1 SGHKS, CDR2 YYEKEE (reference sequence). This CDR3 has 16 residues.